This section outlines one TCR beta chain sequence together with its context. The CDR3 is made up of 15 amino acids. Germline CDR1 and CDR2: LNHDA and SQIVND (reference sequence). Trimming left V 4 bases short and J 0 bases short, with 13 bases between. In the source study's methods: Researchers report that nucleated cell counts were estimated from reference gene primer amplification. TCRdb's table, derived via immunoSEQ multiplex PCR, lists solely in-frame clones and lacks some. The DNA gave D and trimming, while V, J and clone size come from that table. The data show 180,000 or so clones, 80% to 90% seen once. This sample is drawn from a study of blood T cell repertoires in COVID-19. Study background: Acute-phase and convalescent COVID-19 samples originated in the United States, Italy and Spain. T cells, B-cell-depleted T cells, or PBMCs provided the cDNA or gDNA that served as material.

The source is a man aged 55 to 70 with acute or convalescent COVID-19. Sequenced material: peripheral blood. The rearrangement links TRBV19 to TRBJ2-7, with D maybe TRBD1 (5 bases). The CDR3 region is CASSNGRASSYEQYF. CDR3 DNA sequence: TGTGCCAGTAGTAACGGCAGGGCCTCCTCCTACGAGCAGTACTTC. The variable domain in full, with the rest retrieved from reference TRBV19 and TRBJ2-7, is DGGITQSPKYLFRKEGQNVTLSCEQNLNHDAMYWYRQDPGQGLRLIYYSQIVNDFQKGDIAEGYSVSREKKESFPLTVTSAQKNPTAFYLCASSNGRASSYEQYFGPGTRLTVT.